Each of the 25 T cell receptor beta chains below was sequenced from the same sample in a study of T cell responses to AZD1222 COVID-19 vaccine. The method was immunoSEQ multiplex PCR; TCRdb's version includes in-frame clones alone and lacks a portion of them. The sample includes about 67,000 clones, around four fifths seen only once; the top ten take less than 25%. The source was peripheral blood, collected on day 0 of AZD1222 vaccination. Receptor source: an adult in good health.

In DNA form, the CDR3 reads TGCGCCAGCAGTGAGTCGAAGGTAGCGGGAGGACACGAAAGAGCCAGCAAGCAGTACTTC. Translation: CASSESKVAGGHERASKQYF. The chain combines TRBV10-1 with TRBJ2-7; TRBD2 agrees at 10 bases. Germline V gives CDR1 WNHNN, CDR2 SYGVQD (reference sequence). CDR3 length equals 20 residues. Unmatched junction bases numbered 22, after V lost 0 bases and J lost 8 bases.

This rearrangement joins TRBV7-8 to TRBJ1-2; TRBD1 agrees at 11 bases. CDR1 and CDR2 from the germline V gene are SGHVS and FQNEAQ. There are 16 residues in the CDR3. After removal of 1 base from V and 7 bases from J, the junction contained 8 bases not matched to a gene. The CDR3, as DNA: TGTGCCAGCAGCTTAGGGACAGGGGGCGCTTCAGTTGGCTACACCTTC. This sequence encodes CASSLGTGGASVGYTF.

This clone was detected a few times. This chain links TRBV28 with TRBJ1-2; D is perhaps TRBD1 (5 bases). The germline V and J ends were trimmed by 5 bases and 4 bases, with 14 bases remaining between them. Per germline, CDR1 MDHEN and CDR2 SYDVKM. The CDR3 contains 14 residues. The CDR3 reads CASSPDIYPYGYTF. CDR3 bases: TGTGCCAGCAGTCCGGACATATACCCCTATGGCTACACCTTC.

This clone was observed once. The chain carries TRBV27 and TRBJ1-5, with TRBD1 identical over 9 bases. Germline CDR1 MNHEY, CDR2 SMNVEV (reference sequence). The CDR3 contains 14 residues. Losses at the gene ends were 5 bases for V and 4 bases for J; bases not matched to a gene: 3. CDR3 in DNA: TGTGCCAGCAGTCCCGGGACAGGGAATCAGCCCCAGCATTTT. Its protein product is CASSPGTGNQPQHF.

The chain carries TRBV28 and TRBJ2-7, with D uncertain. The CDR3 sequence is 12 residues long. Germline CDR1 reads MDHEN; CDR2 reads SYDVKM. V was shortened by 2 bases and J by 6 bases, with 8 bases between the two germline ends. DNA of the CDR3: TGTGCCAGCAGTTTACGGAGCGTCGAGCAGTACTTC. This encodes CASSLRSVEQYF.

V gene TRBV7-8 combines with J gene TRBJ1-6; 7 nucleotides line up with TRBD1. The CDR3 covers 17 residues. Per the germline V gene, CDR1 is SGHVS and CDR2 is FQNEAQ. The V segment lost 3 bases and the J segment 8 bases; nucleotides outside the gene matches: 13. The CDR3 loop reads CASSFHRIGQEYSPLHF. For the CDR3, the DNA is TGTGCCAGCAGCTTCCATAGAATTGGACAGGAGTATTCACCCCTCCACTTT. The entire variable domain, with the rest obtained from reference TRBV7-8 and TRBJ1-6, is as follows: GAGVSQSPRYKVAKRGQDVALRCDPISGHVSLFWYQQALGQGPEFLTYFQNEAQLDKSGLPSDRFFAERPEGSVSTLKIQRTQQEDSAVYLCASSFHRIGQEYSPLHFGNGTRLTVT.

This sequence joins TRBV18 and TRBJ1-1, with TRBD1 matching over 7 bases. Germline CDR1 KGHSH, CDR2 LQKENI. V shed 3 bases and J 1 base; nucleotides not matched to a gene: 2. The CDR3 runs 14 residues. The CDR3 nucleotides are TGTGCCAGCTCACCGGGACAGCAGAACACTGAAGCTTTCTTT. Protein: CASSPGQQNTEAFF.

This chain uses TRBV7-9 with TRBJ1-2; TRBD1 agrees at 8 bases. Per the germline V gene, CDR1 is SEHNR and CDR2 is FQNEAQ (reference sequence). The CDR3 loop spans 13 amino acids. The ends lost 0 bases at V and 12 bases at J; junction bases unmatched: 6. The CDR3 nucleotides read TGTGCCAGCAGCTTAGCGCAGGGGACAGGCAACACCTTC. This encodes CASSLAQGTGNTF.

Here the CDR3 DNA reads TGTGCCAGCAGCCCGGCGGGGGGCGGGACTGAAGCTTTCTTT. This gives the protein CASSPAGGGTEAFF. This chain uses TRBV7-9 with TRBJ1-1, with D possibly matching TRBD1 (6 bases). The CDR3 has 14 amino acids. V was shortened by 5 bases and J by 5 bases, with 15 bases between the two germline ends. CDR1 is SEHNR, CDR2 FQNEAQ, per germline (reference sequence). The entire variable domain, with the rest obtained from reference TRBV7-9 and TRBJ1-1, is as follows: DTGVSQNPRHKITKRGQNVTFRCDPISEHNRLYWYRQTLGQGPEFLTYFQNEAQLEKSRLLSDRFSAERPKGSFSTLEIQRTEQGDSAMYLCASSPAGGGTEAFFGQGTRLTVV.

This chain connects TRBV11-2 to TRBJ2-1; 9 positions agree with TRBD1. The CDR3 sequence is 17 residues long. The germline CDR1 and CDR2 sequences are SGHAT and FQNNGV. With V trimmed by 6 bases and J by 7 bases, 16 bases remained unmatched. This CDR3 reads CASSRFTGTGIGNEQFF. The CDR3 coding sequence is TGTGCCAGCAGTCGTTTTACCGGGACAGGGATAGGGAATGAGCAGTTCTTC.

The chain uses TRBV18 and TRBJ1-5; a possible D gene is TRBD1 (6 bases). Germline loops: CDR1 KGHSH, CDR2 LQKENI. This CDR3 has 14 amino acids. V dropped 5 bases and J dropped 3 bases, with 11 bases sitting between them. The CDR3 DNA reads as TGTGCCAGCTCAGGGGGGCAAGTCAATCAGCCCCAGCATTTT. Amino acids: CASSGGQVNQPQHF.

The V and J genes are TRBV10-2 and TRBJ1-6; 7 positions match TRBD1. The V gene end was trimmed by 6 bases and the J gene end by 8 bases; junction bases not matched to a gene: 16. This CDR3 is 17 amino acids long. Germline assignment: CDR1 WSHSY and CDR2 SAAADI. The CDR3 spells CASRFDRDRFYDSPLHF. The CDR3 coding sequence is TGCGCCAGCAGGTTTGACAGGGATCGCTTTTACGATTCACCCCTCCACTTT.

The chain employs TRBV5-1 and TRBJ1-1; no clear D gene. Germline V lookup: CDR1 SGHRS, CDR2 YFSETQ. CDR3 size: 12 residues. Between the trimmed V and J ends, which lost 1 base and 1 base, there was a span of 2 bases. The CDR3 spells CASSLQNTEAFF. The CDR3 DNA reads TGCGCCAGCAGCTTGCAGAACACTGAAGCTTTCTTT.

The chain recombines TRBV3-1 (or the pseudogene TRBV3-2) with TRBJ2-5; tentative D call: TRBD2 (6 bases). From germline, CDR1 is LGHDT and CDR2 YNNKEL (reference sequence). The CDR3 sequence is 13 residues long. Trimming removed 4 bases at V and 3 bases at J, with 9 bases between. The CDR3: CASSRGTEETQYF. In DNA form, the CDR3 reads TGTGCCAGCAGCCGAGGGACTGAAGAGACCCAGTACTTC.

This clone was seen once. CDR3 sequence (DNA): TGTGCCAGCAGTCCAAACCCGGGACAGGGAGAAAACATTCAGTACTTC. It yields the protein CASSPNPGQGENIQYF. The V call is TRBV28, the J call TRBJ2-4, with 9 bases identical to TRBD1. The CDR3 is made up of 16 amino acids. V shed 5 bases and J 5 bases; nucleotides not matched to a gene: 10. CDR1 is MDHEN, CDR2 SYDVKM, per germline.

This clone was detected many times. This specimen includes other DNA sequences encoding the same CDR3. The V call is TRBV4-2, the J call TRBJ1-6, with TRBD1 matching 8 bases. V was clipped by 3 bases and J by 7 bases; unmatched bases: 8. The germline CDR1 and CDR2 sequences are LGHNA and YNFKEQ. The CDR3 length is 16 residues. The CDR3 is CASSQPRTGKNSPLHF. DNA for the CDR3: TGTGCCAGCAGCCAGCCCCGGACAGGGAAAAATTCACCCCTCCACTTT.

This chain uses TRBV5-1 with TRBJ1-5; maybe TRBD1 (5 bases). CDR1 is SGHRS, CDR2 YFSETQ, per germline. With 0 bases removed from V and 6 bases from J, the gap between germline ends came to 7 bases. The CDR3 loop spans 13 amino acids. The CDR3 loop is CASSLERGQPQHF. The CDR3, as DNA: TGCGCCAGCAGCTTGGAAAGGGGTCAGCCCCAGCATTTT.

The CDR3 sequence: CASSYISRNTEAFF. The DNA of the CDR3 is TGTGCCAGCAGTTATATCAGCAGAAACACTGAAGCTTTCTTT. The rearrangement uses TRBV6-5 and TRBJ1-1; D remains ambiguous. CDR1 and CDR2 from the germline V gene are MNHEY and SVGAGI. Trimming removed 3 bases from V and 2 bases from J, with 10 bases in between. The length of the CDR3 is 14 residues.

The V call is TRBV2, the J call TRBJ2-5; D is possibly TRBD2 (6 bases). The V and J ends lost 6 bases and 4 bases respectively, with 12 bases between them. There are 13 residues in the CDR3. From germline, CDR1 is SNHLY and CDR2 FYNNEI. The CDR3 region is CASRSGGRETQYF. CDR3 nucleotide sequence: TGTGCCAGCAGATCCGGGGGACGAGAGACCCAGTACTTC. Full variable domain (outside the CDR3, taken from reference TRBV2 and TRBJ2-5): EPEVTQTPSHQVTQMGQEVILRCVPISNHLYFYWYRQILGQKVEFLVSFYNNEISEKSEIFDDQFSVERPDGSNFTLKIRSTKLEDSAMYFCASRSGGRETQYFGPGTRLLVL.

CDR3 residues: CASSLGLTDGYTF. The CDR3 coding sequence is TGTGCCAGCAGTTTAGGTCTGACGGATGGCTACACCTTC. This rearrangement joins TRBV27 to TRBJ1-2; no reliable D call. Germline V gene data show CDR1 as MNHEY and CDR2 as SMNVEV (reference sequence). CDR3 size: 13 residues. Between the trimmed V and J ends, which lost 2 bases and 6 bases, there was a span of 10 bases.

This chain links TRBV7-8 with TRBJ1-4, with a weak D call TRBD1 (5 bases). This CDR3 comprises 11 residues. CDR1 and CDR2 from the germline V gene are SGHVS and FQNEAQ. With 5 bases removed from V and 14 bases from J, the gap between germline ends came to 12 bases. The CDR3 coding sequence is TGTGCCAGCAGCCGGGGGGTCGGGCTGTTTTTT. It translates to CASSRGVGLFF.

This clone was found once. The chain couples TRBV27 to TRBJ1-2; 7 positions match TRBD1. CDR3 size: 16 residues. Germline CDR1 and CDR2: MNHEY and SMNVEV (reference sequence). Unmatched junction bases numbered 6, after V lost 1 base and J lost 1 base. The CDR3 sequence: CASSLFHRGGNYGYTF. The CDR3 DNA follows: TGTGCCAGCAGTTTATTCCACAGGGGAGGTAACTATGGCTACACCTTC.

The chain is built from TRBV7-9 and TRBJ1-1; D remains unclear. Germline CDR1 reads SEHNR; CDR2 reads FQNEAQ (reference sequence). Trimming cost V 5 bases and J 0 bases, with 7 bases left between them. This CDR3 contains 13 residues. As DNA, the CDR3 is TGTGCCAGCAGCGACACAATGAACACTGAAGCTTTCTTT. It yields the protein CASSDTMNTEAFF.

V is TRBV4-2 and J is TRBJ1-1; 8 positions agree with TRBD1. V lost 4 bases to trimming and J lost 4 bases; unmatched junction nucleotides: 5. Per germline, CDR1 LGHNA and CDR2 YNFKEQ. The CDR3 has 14 amino acids. DNA of the CDR3: TGTGCCAGCAGCCCAATGGACAGGGTCACTGAAGCTTTCTTT. Amino acid sequence: CASSPMDRVTEAFF.

The genes are TRBV5-8 and TRBJ2-3, with D unresolved. This CDR3 region has 15 residues. Trimming pared 0 bases from V and 0 bases from J, leaving 8 bases between. Looked up from germline, CDR1 is SGHTS and CDR2 is YDEGEE. CDR3 protein: CASSLAVLSTDTQYF. CDR3 in DNA: TGTGCCAGCAGCTTGGCGGTACTTAGCACAGATACGCAGTATTTT.